The 18 T cell receptor beta chains below all came from one sample that was sequenced in a study of cytomegalovirus exposure and HLA in healthy donors. Both 60 Vbeta primers and 13 Jbeta primers went into the PCR. TCRdb's copy holds only in-frame clones and misses some; the assay was immunoSEQ multiplex PCR. Among about 170,000 clones listed, roughly 80% were seen once. Input material: PBMCs. These receptors originate from a male donor in good health and CMV-seronegative.

There are a few counts of this clone. The V call is TRBV5-1, the J call TRBJ2-3; 13 bases are a match to TRBD2. Looked up from germline, CDR1 is SGHRS and CDR2 is YFSETQ. V shed 4 bases and J 2 bases; nucleotides not matched to a gene: 4. The CDR3 is 16 amino acids. The CDR3 here is CASSMGLAGNTDTQYF. The CDR3 DNA reads as TGCGCCAGCAGCATGGGACTAGCGGGGAACACAGATACGCAGTATTTT.

This clone was recorded once. V and J are TRBV29-1 and TRBJ1-2, with 8 bases fitting TRBD1. The length of the CDR3 is 15 residues. Germline V lookup: CDR1 SQVTM, CDR2 ANQGSEA. With 4 bases clipped from V and 8 bases from J, the junction kept 15 bases outside the gene matches. The CDR3 reads CSVVAGGTGFGGYTF. DNA for the CDR3: TGCAGCGTTGTCGCTGGGGGGACAGGTTTTGGAGGCTACACCTTC.

This clone appeared a single time. The chain couples TRBV27 to TRBJ2-7; 8 bases agree with TRBD2. The J segment lost 3 bases and the V segment lost 5 bases, leaving 18 bases of the junction unmatched. The germline V gene encodes CDR1 MNHEY and CDR2 SMNVEV (reference sequence). The CDR3 has 18 residues. The CDR3 DNA sequence: TGTGCCAGCAGTCCCCGGGGGGGGAGACCGGGGGCACTCTACGAGCAGTACTTC. This encodes CASSPRGGRPGALYEQYF.

The chain employs TRBV4-1 and TRBJ2-2, with TRBD1 matching 7 bases. CDR1 and CDR2 (germline): MGHRA, YSYEKL. The CDR3 consists of 18 residues. Germline trimming cut 4 bases from V and 0 bases from J; bases unmatched to any gene: 11. CDR3 in DNA: TGCGCCAGCAGCCCCCCTCCGGGACAGCCTACGAACACCGGGGAGCTGTTTTTT. This codes for CASSPPPGQPTNTGELFF.

V is TRBV30 and J is TRBJ1-2, with D tentatively TRBD1 (5 bases). CDR3 size: 17 residues. The ends were cut back, 2 bases at V and 5 bases at J, with 24 bases in the middle. In germline, CDR1 is GTSNPN, CDR2 SVGIG (reference sequence). CDR3 residues: CAWSSTARATRHYGYTF. CDR3 nucleotide sequence: TGTGCCTGGAGTTCGACAGCGAGAGCGACGAGACATTATGGCTACACCTTC.

The rearrangement uses TRBV4-2 and TRBJ2-3, with 9 bases fitting TRBD2. Germline V gene sequence: CDR1 LGHNA, CDR2 YNFKEQ. V trimming: 1 base; J trimming: 4 bases; junction bases outside the gene matches: 6. The CDR3 loop spans 16 amino acids. CDR3 nucleotides: TGTGCCAGCAGCCAAGGCGTTAGCGGGGGCCCAGATACGCAGTATTTT. Its translation: CASSQGVSGGPDTQYF.

The chain has TRBV5-6 and TRBJ1-5, with 8 nucleotides matching TRBD1. Trimming took 2 bases from V and 3 from J; bases not matched to a gene: 4. The CDR3 totals 15 residues. Germline CDR1 SGHDT, CDR2 YYEEEE. The CDR3 loop reads CASSFGTGDNQPQHF. The CDR3 DNA reads TGTGCCAGCAGCTTTGGGACAGGCGACAATCAGCCCCAGCATTTT.

The V call is TRBV2, the J call TRBJ1-1; 8 bases map to TRBD1. This CDR3 is built from 15 residues. V gave up 3 bases and J gave up 4 bases; unmatched junction bases: 7. CDR1 and CDR2 (germline): SNHLY, FYNNEI. Written as DNA, the CDR3 is TGTGCCAGCAGTGAGCGGACAGGGATGGTCACTGAAGCTTTCTTT. This codes for CASSERTGMVTEAFF.

The J gene is TRBJ2-7, the V gene TRBV5-1; 10 bases agree with TRBD1. J gave up 3 bases and V 0 bases, and 3 bases lay outside the gene matches. Germline CDR1 SGHRS, CDR2 YFSETQ. The CDR3 totals 15 residues. The chain's CDR3 is CASSLVGTGVYEQYF. CDR3 coding DNA: TGCGCCAGCAGCTTGGTAGGGACAGGGGTCTACGAGCAGTACTTC. The variable domain in full, completed from reference TRBV5-1 and TRBJ2-7, reads KAGVTQTPRYLIKTRGQQVTLSCSPISGHRSVSWYQQTPGQGLQFLFEYFSETQRNKGNFPGRFSGRQFSNSRSEMNVSTLELGDSALYLCASSLVGTGVYEQYFGPGTRLTVT.

V is TRBV19 and J is TRBJ2-7; D uncertain. Trimming took 3 bases from V and 3 from J, leaving 9 bases between them. This CDR3 has 13 amino acids. Germline loops: CDR1 LNHDA, CDR2 SQIVND (reference sequence). In nucleotides, the CDR3 is TGTGCCAGTAGTATTGGTGGCCTCTACGAGCAGTACTTC. This gives the protein CASSIGGLYEQYF.

This clone has just a few counts. The CDR3 region has the DNA TGTGCCAGCAGTCCCTCCGGAGGGACTGGAAACACCATATATTTT. Translating it yields CASSPSGGTGNTIYF. This sequence joins TRBV6-5 and TRBJ1-3; D is undetermined. The V gene lost 5 bases and the J gene lost 2 bases, with 13 bases spanning the gap. This CDR3 has 15 amino acids. From germline, CDR1 is MNHEY and CDR2 SVGAGI.

CDR3 loop: CSVESSGARAQFF. The DNA for the CDR3 is TGCAGCGTTGAATCTAGCGGGGCCCGAGCGCAGTTCTTC. The J gene is TRBJ2-1, the V gene TRBV29-1; 9 nucleotides line up with TRBD2. Germline CDR1 SQVTM, CDR2 ANQGSEA. The ends lost 2 bases at V and 12 bases at J; junction bases unmatched: 8. This CDR3 contains 13 residues.

The V and J genes are TRBV2 and TRBJ2-2; TRBD2 might be the D (6 bases). Trimming pared 7 bases from V and 7 bases from J, leaving 16 bases between. The CDR3 runs 14 residues. Per the germline V gene, CDR1 is SNHLY and CDR2 is FYNNEI. CDR3 nucleotide sequence: TGTGCCAGCAAAAGAGGGAGGTACGACGGGGAGCTGTTTTTT. It encodes CASKRGRYDGELFF.

This clone appeared a single time. The V gene is TRBV6-6, the J gene TRBJ1-2; D is perhaps TRBD1 (5 bases). The CDR3 totals 15 residues. The V and J ends lost 0 bases and 4 bases respectively, with 12 bases between them. Germline loops: CDR1 MNHNY, CDR2 SVGAGI (reference sequence). CDR3 amino acids: CASSYSTDRTYGYTF. The CDR3 coding sequence is TGTGCCAGCAGTTACTCGACAGACAGAACCTATGGCTACACCTTC.

The genes are TRBV5-1 and TRBJ2-4; TRBD1 might be the D (5 bases). The germline gives CDR1 SGHRS, CDR2 YFSETQ. The CDR3 has 14 residues. V lost 0 bases, J lost 10 bases, and 14 bases lay in between. CDR3 nucleotide sequence: TGCGCCAGCAGCTTGGAGCCGGACATATTAATTCAGTACTTC. Amino acid sequence: CASSLEPDILIQYF.

This rearrangement joins TRBV9 to TRBJ1-6; 7 bases are shared with TRBD1. V lost 0 bases to trimming and J lost 8 bases; unmatched junction nucleotides: 5. Germline V lookup: CDR1 SGDLS, CDR2 YYNGEE. This CDR3 contains 15 residues. The CDR3 DNA reads TGTGCCAGCAGCGTAGGAGGGGGCTGGGATTCACCCCTCCACTTT. It codes for CASSVGGGWDSPLHF.

This clone was seen a few times. V gene TRBV13 combines with J gene TRBJ2-7, with D perhaps matching TRBD2 (5 bases). The germline gives CDR1 PRHDT, CDR2 FYEKMQ (reference sequence). The CDR3 runs to 13 residues. Trimming took off 5 bases at V and 3 bases at J, with 11 bases between the two ends. The chain's CDR3 is CASSPPGYYEQYF. CDR3 coding DNA: TGTGCCAGCAGCCCCCCGGGGTACTACGAGCAGTACTTC.

J is TRBJ2-7 and V is TRBV4-1; the match to TRBD1 covers 7 bases. J gave up 3 bases and V 2 bases, and 10 bases lay outside the gene matches. Germline V gene data show CDR1 as MGHRA and CDR2 as YSYEKL. The CDR3 has 16 amino acids. The CDR3 DNA reads as TGCGCCAGCAGCCAAACTCCGGGACAGATAAACTACGAGCAGTACTTC. Its protein is CASSQTPGQINYEQYF.